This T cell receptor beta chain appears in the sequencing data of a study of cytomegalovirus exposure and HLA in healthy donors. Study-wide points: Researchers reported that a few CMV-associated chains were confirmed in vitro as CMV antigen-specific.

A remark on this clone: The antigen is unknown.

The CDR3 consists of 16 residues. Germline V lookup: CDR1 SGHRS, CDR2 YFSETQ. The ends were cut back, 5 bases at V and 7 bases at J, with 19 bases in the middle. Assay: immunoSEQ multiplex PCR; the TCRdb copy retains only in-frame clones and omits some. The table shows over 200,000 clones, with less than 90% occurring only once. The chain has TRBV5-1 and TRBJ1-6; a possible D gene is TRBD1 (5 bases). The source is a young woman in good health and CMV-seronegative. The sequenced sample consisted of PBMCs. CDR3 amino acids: CASRDQGGLENSPLHF. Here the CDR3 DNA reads TGCGCCAGCAGAGACCAGGGAGGTCTGGAAAATTCACCCCTCCACTTT.